These T cell receptor beta chains were read from a single sample in a study of T cell responses to AZD1222 COVID-19 vaccine. TCRdb's copy holds only in-frame clones and misses some; the assay was immunoSEQ multiplex PCR. The sample has more than 150,000 clones, almost 95% seen once. The sequences come from peripheral blood, collected on day 0 of AZD1222 vaccination. These receptors originate from an adult in good health. CDR3s include the opening cysteine and the closing phenylalanine or tryptophan. The D gene is left open where the match is weak. Clone size is stated in some rows and not others, as once, few, many or a class when expanded.

v_call: TRBV6-2/TRBV6-3
clone_size: -
j_call: TRBJ2-1
d_call: -
cdr3_nt: TGTGCCAGCAGTCTCGGGACTTTTACCAATGAGCAGTTCTTC
cdr3_aa: CASSLGTFTNEQFF

v_call: TRBV5-1
clone_size: -
j_call: TRBJ1-1
d_call: -
cdr3_nt: TGCGCCAGCAGCCCCCTAGACGGTGGGGCTGAAGCTTTCTTT
cdr3_aa: CASSPLDGGAEAFF

v_call: TRBV7-8
clone_size: -
j_call: TRBJ2-1
d_call: -
cdr3_nt: TGTGCCAGCAGCTTAGGGCGGCGGGGGCCCTCCTACAATGAGCAGTTCTTC
cdr3_aa: CASSLGRRGPSYNEQFF

v_call: TRBV4-2
clone_size: -
j_call: TRBJ2-1
d_call: TRBD2
cdr3_nt: TGTGCCAGCAGCCAGCCGGGACTAGGGTTCTACAATGAGCAGTTCTTC
cdr3_aa: CASSQPGLGFYNEQFF

v_call: TRBV6-2/TRBV6-3
clone_size: -
j_call: TRBJ1-2
d_call: -
cdr3_nt: TGTGCCAGCAGCCCAATTGAGGGGGACGACTACGGCTACACCTTC
cdr3_aa: CASSPIEGDDYGYTF

v_call: TRBV19
clone_size: -
j_call: TRBJ1-5
d_call: -
cdr3_nt: TGTGCCAGTAGTATCGAGAGCAATCAGCCCCAGCATTTT
cdr3_aa: CASSIESNQPQHF

v_call: TRBV12-5
clone_size: once
j_call: TRBJ2-7
d_call: -
cdr3_nt: TGTGCTAGTGGTTTGACAGGGCGCGAGCAGTACTTC
cdr3_aa: CASGLTGREQYF

v_call: TRBV5-1
clone_size: once
j_call: TRBJ1-1
d_call: -
cdr3_nt: TGCGCCAGCACCAGTGGGACTGAAGCTTTCTTT
cdr3_aa: CASTSGTEAFF

v_call: TRBV7-2
clone_size: -
j_call: TRBJ2-1
d_call: -
cdr3_nt: TGTGCCAGCAGCTTGCAGGGAGATTCCAAGCAGTTCTTC
cdr3_aa: CASSLQGDSKQFF

v_call: TRBV7-9
clone_size: -
j_call: TRBJ1-4
d_call: TRBD1
cdr3_nt: TGTGCCAGCAGTCCCGGGACAGACGAAAAACTGTTTTTT
cdr3_aa: CASSPGTDEKLFF

v_call: TRBV7-9
clone_size: -
j_call: TRBJ1-4
d_call: TRBD1
cdr3_nt: TGTGCCAGCAGCTCCTCCGGGACAGGCAAAGAAAAACTGTTTTTT
cdr3_aa: CASSSSGTGKEKLFF

v_call: TRBV3-1/TRBV3-2
clone_size: few
j_call: TRBJ1-3
d_call: -
cdr3_nt: TGTGCCAGCAGCTTGGGTAGCTCTGGAAACACCATATATTTT
cdr3_aa: CASSLGSSGNTIYF

v_call: TRBV2
clone_size: -
j_call: TRBJ1-5
d_call: -
cdr3_nt: TGTGCCAGCAGTGCGGGGGGAAGGCAGCCCCAGCATTTT
cdr3_aa: CASSAGGRQPQHF

v_call: TRBV15
clone_size: once
j_call: TRBJ2-1
d_call: TRBD2
cdr3_nt: TGTGCCACCAGCAGAGATAAGGGTAGCGGGAGGACTCGTGAGCAGTTCTTC
cdr3_aa: CATSRDKGSGRTREQFF

v_call: TRBV27
clone_size: -
j_call: TRBJ2-1
d_call: TRBD1
cdr3_nt: TGTGCCAGCAGTGTGGGACAGGGTTACAATGAGCAGTTCTTC
cdr3_aa: CASSVGQGYNEQFF

v_call: TRBV4-1
clone_size: -
j_call: TRBJ2-7
d_call: TRBD1
cdr3_nt: TGCGCCAGCAGCCAGTCCGACAGGGGATTGGCCTACGAGCAGTACTTC
cdr3_aa: CASSQSDRGLAYEQYF

v_call: TRBV18
clone_size: -
j_call: TRBJ1-1
d_call: -
cdr3_nt: TGTGCCAGCTCACCGGCGGCGGGAGGTGCGAACACTGAAGCTTTCTTT
cdr3_aa: CASSPAAGGANTEAFF

v_call: TRBV11-2
clone_size: -
j_call: TRBJ1-1
d_call: TRBD1
cdr3_nt: TGTGCCAGCAGCATCCTGATACAGGGGATTTCGGGTGAAGCTTTCTTT
cdr3_aa: CASSILIQGISGEAFF

v_call: TRBV7-2
clone_size: -
j_call: TRBJ1-1
d_call: TRBD1
cdr3_nt: TGTGCCAGCAGCCCCGGACAGGGTTCGAGCACTGAAGCTTTCTTT
cdr3_aa: CASSPGQGSSTEAFF

v_call: TRBV3-1/TRBV3-2
clone_size: -
j_call: TRBJ1-4
d_call: -
cdr3_nt: TGTGCCAGCAGCTACGGGACCGATAATGAAAAACTGTTTTTT
cdr3_aa: CASSYGTDNEKLFF

v_call: TRBV27
clone_size: -
j_call: TRBJ2-7
d_call: -
cdr3_nt: TGTGCCAGCAGTTCGGGGACCTCCTCGCTTAGTCACGAGCAGTACTTC
cdr3_aa: CASSSGTSSLSHEQYF

v_call: TRBV6-5
clone_size: many
j_call: TRBJ2-1
d_call: -
cdr3_nt: TGTGCCAGCAGAGGAGTTGGATTTAATGAGCAGTTCTTC
cdr3_aa: CASRGVGFNEQFF

v_call: TRBV24-1
clone_size: -
j_call: TRBJ1-5
d_call: TRBD1
cdr3_nt: TGTGCCACCGCGACAGGGGGCGTCGATCAGCCCCAGCATTTT
cdr3_aa: CATATGGVDQPQHF

v_call: TRBV7-2
clone_size: -
j_call: TRBJ2-1
d_call: TRBD2
cdr3_nt: TGTGCCAGCAGCTCCGGACTAGCGGGCTACAATGAGCAGTTCTTC
cdr3_aa: CASSSGLAGYNEQFF

v_call: TRBV5-4
clone_size: -
j_call: TRBJ2-2
d_call: -
cdr3_nt: TGTGCCAGCAGCCTGAACACCGGGGAGCTGTTTTTT
cdr3_aa: CASSLNTGELFF

v_call: TRBV30
clone_size: -
j_call: TRBJ2-7
d_call: -
cdr3_nt: TGTGCCTGGAGCCTGGGCTCCCACGAGCAGTACTTC
cdr3_aa: CAWSLGSHEQYF

v_call: TRBV10-3
clone_size: once
j_call: TRBJ2-7
d_call: TRBD1
cdr3_nt: TGTGCCATCAGTGCTGGACAGGGGGCCTACGAGCAGTACTTC
cdr3_aa: CAISAGQGAYEQYF

v_call: TRBV7-9
clone_size: -
j_call: TRBJ2-4
d_call: -
cdr3_nt: TGTGCCAGCAGCGACGGCTTAGCCAAAAACATTCAGTACTTC
cdr3_aa: CASSDGLAKNIQYF

v_call: TRBV4-3
clone_size: -
j_call: TRBJ1-3
d_call: -
cdr3_nt: TGCGCCAGCAGCCAAACTTCGGCCTTGGGCGGCTCTGGAAACACCATATATTTT
cdr3_aa: CASSQTSALGGSGNTIYF

v_call: TRBV7-9
clone_size: few
j_call: TRBJ2-2
d_call: TRBD1
cdr3_nt: TGTGCCAGCAGCAAAACAACGGGACAGTTCGCCGGGGAGCTGTTTTTT
cdr3_aa: CASSKTTGQFAGELFF

v_call: TRBV19
clone_size: -
j_call: TRBJ2-7
d_call: -
cdr3_nt: TGTGCCAGTAGTGCCCCGGGACAACCCTACGAGCAGTACTTC
cdr3_aa: CASSAPGQPYEQYF

v_call: TRBV2
clone_size: -
j_call: TRBJ1-4
d_call: TRBD1
cdr3_nt: TGTGCCAGCAGTCGGGACAGAGGTGGAGAAAAACTGTTTTTT
cdr3_aa: CASSRDRGGEKLFF

v_call: TRBV6-2/TRBV6-3
clone_size: -
j_call: TRBJ1-4
d_call: -
cdr3_nt: TGTGCCAGCAGTTACGGGGTGGATTCAACTAATGAAAAACTGTTTTTT
cdr3_aa: CASSYGVDSTNEKLFF

v_call: TRBV7-9
clone_size: -
j_call: TRBJ1-6
d_call: -
cdr3_nt: TGTGCCAGCAGCAAGTCGTCTGAGTCGCCCCTCCACTTT
cdr3_aa: CASSKSSESPLHF

v_call: TRBV19
clone_size: -
j_call: TRBJ1-1
d_call: -
cdr3_nt: TGTGCCAGTAGCCAAGGCAGGGCGTTAACTGAAGCTTTCTTT
cdr3_aa: CASSQGRALTEAFF

v_call: TRBV6-5
clone_size: once
j_call: TRBJ1-1
d_call: -
cdr3_nt: TGTGCCAGCAGTTACGGTGGAGTGGGGACCACTGAAGCTTTCTTT
cdr3_aa: CASSYGGVGTTEAFF

v_call: TRBV6-5
clone_size: -
j_call: TRBJ1-2
d_call: -
cdr3_nt: TGTGCCAGCAGTCCCCTCGGGTACTATGGCTACACCTTC
cdr3_aa: CASSPLGYYGYTF

v_call: TRBV7-8
clone_size: -
j_call: TRBJ2-3
d_call: TRBD2
cdr3_nt: TGTGCCAGCAGGGGGACTAGCGGGGCTCGGGGTACGCAGTATTTT
cdr3_aa: CASRGTSGARGTQYF

v_call: TRBV7-6
clone_size: -
j_call: TRBJ1-1
d_call: TRBD1
cdr3_nt: TGTGCCAGCAGCCCGGGACAGGGTGTGAACACTGAAGCTTTCTTT
cdr3_aa: CASSPGQGVNTEAFF

v_call: TRBV11-3
clone_size: -
j_call: TRBJ2-3
d_call: -
cdr3_nt: TGTGCCAGCAGTAGAGGGGACACAGATACGCAGTATTTT
cdr3_aa: CASSRGDTDTQYF

v_call: TRBV27
clone_size: -
j_call: TRBJ2-1
d_call: TRBD2
cdr3_nt: TGTGCCAGCAGTTCCCGGACCGGACTAGCGGGAGGGCCTCCCCACAATGAGCAGTTCTTC
cdr3_aa: CASSSRTGLAGGPPHNEQFF

v_call: TRBV30
clone_size: -
j_call: TRBJ1-1
d_call: -
cdr3_nt: TGTGCCTGGAGTCGAGGATCCGGGAACGGTGAAGCTTTCTTT
cdr3_aa: CAWSRGSGNGEAFF

v_call: TRBV5-4
clone_size: -
j_call: TRBJ1-1
d_call: -
cdr3_nt: TGTGCCAGCAGCCCGGGGGGAGCGAACACTGAAGCTTTCTTT
cdr3_aa: CASSPGGANTEAFF

v_call: TRBV10-3
clone_size: -
j_call: TRBJ2-7
d_call: -
cdr3_nt: TGTGCCATCAGTGAGTCGAAATACGAGCAGTACTTC
cdr3_aa: CAISESKYEQYF

v_call: TRBV27
clone_size: -
j_call: TRBJ1-5
d_call: -
cdr3_nt: TGTGCCAGCAGGACAGAAGGGAGGAGTTATCAGCCCCAGCATTTT
cdr3_aa: CASRTEGRSYQPQHF